This passage covers 9 T cell receptor beta chains from one sample sequenced in a study of blood T cell repertoires in COVID-19 (dated by TCRdb to between 2020 and 2021). Library generation was performed with the immunoSEQ multiplex PCR assay. What TCRdb holds here is the immuneACCESS table cut down to in-frame rearrangements. Part of the clones is not present; checked against another copy, under half of the missing clones reflect an unresolved V gene, and the others are unexplained. Here the sample has under 170,000 clones; just over 85% occur a single time. The ten largest clones add up to less than 3.5% of the sample. Sequenced: peripheral blood. Source of these receptors: a man between 65 and 85 years old with acute or convalescent COVID-19.

This chain uses TRBV19 with TRBJ1-1, with 8 bases aligning to TRBD1. Unmatched junction bases numbered 12, after V lost 3 bases and J lost 6 bases. Germline V gene data show CDR1 as LNHDA and CDR2 as SQIVND (reference sequence). The CDR3 is 16 residues long. The CDR3 DNA follows: TGTGCCAGTAGTATCCCACCAATCAGGGGGCAGGCTGAAGCTTTCTTT. This gives the protein CASSIPPIRGQAEAFF.

V usage is TRBV20-1 and J usage is TRBJ2-3; D is perhaps TRBD2 (6 bases). The CDR3 runs to 14 residues. Germline lookup yields CDR1 DFQATT and CDR2 SNEGSKA (reference sequence). The germline V and J ends were trimmed by 3 bases and 5 bases, with 15 bases remaining between them. CDR3 sequence reads: CSASSGGIGDTQYF. CDR3 nucleotides: TGCAGTGCTAGTTCAGGCGGGATAGGAGATACGCAGTATTTT.

V is TRBV29-1 and J is TRBJ2-3; 9 bases agree with TRBD2. The ends lost 0 bases at V and 0 bases at J; junction bases unmatched: 7. Looked up from germline, CDR1 is SQVTM and CDR2 is ANQGSEA. This CDR3 has 17 residues. CDR3 loop: CSVEDLGTSFSTDTQYF. CDR3 DNA: TGCAGCGTTGAAGATCTCGGGACTAGCTTTAGCACAGATACGCAGTATTTT.

This clone occurred once. The rearrangement uses TRBV6-5 and TRBJ2-7, with 8 bases that match TRBD1. Germline loops: CDR1 MNHEY, CDR2 SVGAGI. The CDR3 contains 15 residues. The junction had 8 bases not matched to a gene; V was cut back by 5 bases and J by 2 bases. This chain's CDR3 is CASSNPGTGTYEQYF. The DNA for the CDR3 is TGTGCCAGCAGTAACCCGGGGACAGGAACCTACGAGCAGTACTTC.

The chain links TRBV4-3 to TRBJ1-2; 11 bases fit TRBD1. V shed 3 bases and J 2 bases; nucleotides not matched to a gene: 2. The CDR3 length is 15 residues. Germline V lookup: CDR1 LGHNA, CDR2 YSLEER. CDR3 amino acids: CASSHRTGGNYGYTF. In DNA form, the CDR3 reads TGCGCCAGCAGCCACCGGACAGGGGGCAACTATGGCTACACCTTC.

The chain links TRBV19 to TRBJ2-7; tentative D call: TRBD2 (6 bases). The CDR3 sequence is 13 residues long. Trimming stripped 2 bases from V and 6 bases from J, with 11 bases between. Germline V gene data show CDR1 as LNHDA and CDR2 as SQIVND (reference sequence). CDR3 in amino acids: CASSIRGSLEQYF. The CDR3, as DNA: TGTGCCAGTAGTATACGGGGGAGCCTCGAGCAGTACTTC.

This clone was observed a single time. The rearrangement joins TRBV29-1 to TRBJ2-5; a weak D match, TRBD2 (5 bases). This CDR3 is built from 13 residues. Trimming took 6 bases from V and 5 from J, leaving 16 bases between them. The germline V gene encodes CDR1 SQVTM and CDR2 ANQGSEA. The CDR3 region has the DNA TGCAGCGTAGACATCTCCAGAGGGGAGACCCAGTACTTC. Translation gives CSVDISRGETQYF.

V and J are TRBV25-1 and TRBJ2-5; D may be TRBD1 (6 bases). Trimming took off 5 bases at V and 1 base at J, with 8 bases between the two ends. The germline CDR1 and CDR2 sequences are MGHDK and SYGVNS. The CDR3 consists of 13 residues. For the CDR3, the DNA is TGTGCCAGCAGTCGCAGGGGCCAAGAGACCCAGTACTTC. It yields the protein CASSRRGQETQYF.

V gene TRBV7-9 combines with J gene TRBJ1-4; D possibly corresponds to TRBD1 (5 bases). CDR1 SEHNR and CDR2 FQNEAQ come from the germline V gene (reference sequence). The CDR3 runs 15 residues. Trimming cost V 2 bases and J 5 bases, with 12 bases left between them. The CDR3, as DNA: TGTGCCAGCAGCTTATGGGGGGGTCCGAATGAAAAACTGTTTTTT. It encodes CASSLWGGPNEKLFF.